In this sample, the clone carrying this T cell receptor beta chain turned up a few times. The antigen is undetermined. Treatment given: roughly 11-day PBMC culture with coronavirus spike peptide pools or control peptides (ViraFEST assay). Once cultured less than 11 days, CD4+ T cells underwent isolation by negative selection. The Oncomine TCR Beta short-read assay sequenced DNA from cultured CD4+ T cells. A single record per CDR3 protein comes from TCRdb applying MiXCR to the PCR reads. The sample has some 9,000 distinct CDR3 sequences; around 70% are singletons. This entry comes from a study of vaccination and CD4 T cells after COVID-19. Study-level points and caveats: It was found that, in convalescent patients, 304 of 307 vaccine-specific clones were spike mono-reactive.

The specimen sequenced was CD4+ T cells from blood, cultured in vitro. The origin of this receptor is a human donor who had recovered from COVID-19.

The CDR3 sequence: CASSHKPGNTEAFF. CDR3 nucleotides: TGTGCCAGCAGTCATAAACCCGGGAACACTGAAGCTTTCTTT. The chain uses TRBV28 and TRBJ1-1; D unclear. V was trimmed by 5 bases and J by 1 base, leaving 11 bases between them. The CDR3 covers 14 residues. Per germline, CDR1 MDHEN and CDR2 SYDVKM.